These 26 T cell receptor beta chains were all obtained from the same sample, sequenced in a study of blood T cells in healthy people across ages. The second PCR ran about 6 to 12 cycles with a sample-barcoded 5' primer and J-beta primers. In TCRdb, the 5' RACE reads were re-called with MiXCR into one record per CDR3 protein. The sample includes more than 650,000 distinct CDR3 sequences, 22% of them seen just once. The sequenced sample was blood. These receptors were collected from a man in his 70s in good health.

This clonotype was seen a few times. The CDR3 DNA sequence: TGCAGCGTTGGCGCGACTAGCCAGAAAGAGACCCAGTACTTC. Residues: CSVGATSQKETQYF. The chain employs TRBV29-1 and TRBJ2-5; TRBD2 agrees at 7 bases. In germline, CDR1 is SQVTM, CDR2 ANQGSEA. The junction had 8 bases not matched to a gene; V was cut back by 4 bases and J by 3 bases. CDR3 length: 14 amino acids.

About this clonotype itself: One junction end does not reproduce the germline sequence, and a read error may be involved. The genes are TRBV20-1 and TRBJ1-1; 10 bases fit TRBD1. Looked up from germline, CDR1 is DFQATT and CDR2 is SNEGSKA (reference sequence). This CDR3 region has 12 residues. CDR3 in amino acids: CSAVKGQGVALF. CDR3 in DNA: TGCAGTGCTGTTAAAGGACAGGGGGTCGCTCTCTTT.

The V and J genes are TRBV25-1 and TRBJ2-7; 8 bases are shared with TRBD1. Judging by the DNA end, TRBJ2-1 fits better; the J call may be wrong. The germline CDR1 and CDR2 sequences are MGHDK and SYGVNS. The CDR3 is 14 residues long. CDR3 sequence (DNA): TGTGCCACAGGGGCAGGGGGCGCGTACAATGAGCAGTTCTTC. Its translation: CATGAGGAYNEQFF.

This clonotype showed up just a few times. The CDR3 DNA sequence: TGTGCCATCAGTGAGGGAGACAGGGGGCGTCGACAGCCCCAGCATTTT. Amino acids: CAISEGDRGRRQPQHF. The chain has TRBV10-3 and TRBJ1-5; the match to TRBD1 covers 10 bases. Per the germline V gene, CDR1 is ENHRY and CDR2 is SYGVKD. Trimming cost V 2 bases and J 7 bases; bases outside gene matches: 8. The CDR3 has 16 amino acids.

This clonotype was recorded many times. The V and J genes are TRBV20-1 and TRBJ2-5; TRBD1 aligns across 8 bases. Germline V gene sequence: CDR1 DFQATT, CDR2 SNEGSKA (reference sequence). The CDR3 runs 14 residues. V lost 5 bases, J lost 0 bases, and 5 bases stayed unmatched. The CDR3 sequence is CSAPLQGDQETQYF. The CDR3 nucleotides are TGCAGTGCTCCCCTACAGGGGGACCAAGAGACCCAGTACTTC.

This clonotype was found many times. The chain is built from TRBV29-1 and TRBJ1-2; 9 nucleotides align to TRBD1. The V gene end was trimmed by 4 bases and the J gene end by 6 bases; junction bases not matched to a gene: 6. In germline, CDR1 is SQVTM, CDR2 ANQGSEA. This CDR3 comprises 13 residues. In DNA, the CDR3 is TGCAGCGTTGGGGGACAGGGATCGCATGGCTACACCTTC. Amino acid sequence: CSVGGQGSHGYTF.

This clonotype was detected a few times. This chain uses TRBV12-3 or TRBV12-4 with TRBJ2-1; D not certain. This CDR3 contains 15 residues. Trimming pared 7 bases from V and 0 bases from J, leaving 13 bases between. CDR3 sequence: CASTQVEVSYNEQFF. In DNA, the CDR3 is TGTGCCAGCACCCAGGTAGAGGTCTCCTACAATGAGCAGTTCTTC.

The rearrangement uses TRBV20-1 and TRBJ2-3, with D possibly being TRBD1 (5 bases). Trimming removed 1 base from V and 0 bases from J, with 8 bases in between. Germline loops: CDR1 DFQATT, CDR2 SNEGSKA (reference sequence). The CDR3 contains 14 residues. The CDR3 spells CSARGTGSTDTQYF. Written as DNA, the CDR3 is TGCAGTGCTAGAGGCACAGGCAGCACAGATACGCAGTATTTT.

V gene TRBV20-1 combines with J gene TRBJ2-6; D is unresolved. CDR3 length equals 16 residues. Germline V gives CDR1 DFQATT, CDR2 SNEGSKA (reference sequence). V was cut by 0 bases and J by 0 bases, with 9 bases left in between. CDR3 region: CSAREGSGSGANVLTF. In nucleotides, the CDR3 is TGCAGTGCTAGAGAGGGCAGTGGCTCTGGGGCCAACGTCCTGACTTTC.

Of note for this clonotype: The final CDR3 position lacks the conserved phenylalanine or tryptophan, pointing to a likely read error. This rearrangement joins TRBV29-1 to TRBJ2-7; 8 bases are shared with TRBD1. The J call may be incorrect, as the DNA end agrees better with TRBJ2-5. Germline CDR1 and CDR2: SQVTM and ANQGSEA. There are 15 residues in the CDR3. The CDR3 DNA reads as TGCAGCGTTGCGCGACAGGGGCTGACCCAAGAGACCCAGTACCTC. Encoded protein: CSVARQGLTQETQYL.

This clonotype was detected a few times. The rearrangement uses TRBV28 and TRBJ2-3; 7 bases align to TRBD2. V dropped 5 bases and J dropped 5; count of bases not matched to a gene: 13. This CDR3 has 16 amino acids. From germline, CDR1 is MDHEN and CDR2 SYDVKM. Written as DNA, the CDR3 is TGTGCCAGCAGTGTTCGGGAGGCAGCTGCGCGAGATACGCAGTATTTT. Translating it yields CASSVREAAARDTQYF.

The CDR3 sequence: CSARGPGGSDIQYF. In DNA form, the CDR3 reads TGCAGTGCTAGAGGCCCCGGGGGGTCGGACATTCAGTACTTC. The gene calls are TRBV20-1 and TRBJ2-4; TRBD2 matches 7 bases. The J segment lost 8 bases and the V segment lost 1 base, leaving 8 bases of the junction unmatched. The CDR3 covers 14 residues. Germline-derived CDR1 and CDR2 are DFQATT and SNEGSKA (reference sequence).

This clonotype was found a few times. This chain's CDR3 is CASSSRQGLKETQYF. The CDR3 DNA reads as TGTGCCAGCAGTTCCCGACAGGGGTTAAAAGAGACCCAGTACTTC. J is TRBJ2-5 and V is TRBV28, with 8 bases fitting TRBD1. The CDR3 extends over 15 amino acids. CDR1 and CDR2 (germline): MDHEN, SYDVKM. With V trimmed by 4 bases and J by 3 bases, 7 bases remained unmatched.

The chain carries TRBV11-2 and TRBJ2-3; 8 bases fit TRBD2. The ends lost 4 bases at V and 1 base at J; junction bases unmatched: 7. Germline-derived CDR1 and CDR2 are SGHAT and FQNNGV. The CDR3 length is 16 residues. The CDR3 spells CASSSSWRGGTDTQYF. The CDR3 DNA reads as TGTGCCAGCAGCTCATCCTGGCGGGGGGGCACAGATACGCAGTATTTT.

The rearrangement uses TRBV7-8 and TRBJ2-1, with 7 bases that match TRBD1. The J segment lost 6 bases and the V segment lost 1 base, leaving 15 bases of the junction unmatched. Per germline, CDR1 SGHVS and CDR2 FQNEAQ. This CDR3 has 18 residues. The CDR3 spells CASSLGVGEKNRGNEQFF. The CDR3 bases are TGTGCCAGCAGCTTAGGTGTGGGAGAGAAGAACAGGGGCAATGAGCAGTTCTTC. The full variable domain, with the rest looked up from reference TRBV7-8 and TRBJ2-1, is GAGVSQSPRYKVAKRGQDVALRCDPISGHVSLFWYQQALGQGPEFLTYFQNEAQLDKSGLPSDRFFAERPEGSVSTLKIQRTQQEDSAVYLCASSLGVGEKNRGNEQFFGPGTRLTVL.

V and J are TRBV5-5 and TRBJ2-1; TRBD2 matches at 8 bases. Germline CDR1 reads SGHKS; CDR2 reads YYEKEE (reference sequence). This CDR3 spans 15 amino acids. J was trimmed by 8 bases and V by 0 bases; bases with no gene match: 7. CDR3 region: CASSLEVGLVDEQFF. The DNA of the CDR3 is TGTGCCAGCAGCTTGGAAGTGGGACTAGTCGATGAGCAGTTCTTC.

This clonotype turned up a few times. The chain recombines TRBV27 with TRBJ2-7; the match to TRBD1 covers 7 bases. This CDR3 comprises 14 residues. After removal of 6 bases from V and 1 base from J, the junction contained 6 bases not matched to a gene. The V gene's germline CDR1 is MNHEY and CDR2 SMNVEV (reference sequence). This CDR3 is CASRAPGQSYEQYV. CDR3 nucleotides: TGTGCCAGCAGAGCTCCGGGACAGTCCTACGAGCAGTACGTC.

CDR3 nucleotide sequence: TGCGCCAGCAGCTCGGCCGGGACTTCTAGGGAGACCCAGTACTTC. Protein: CASSSAGTSRETQYF. The V call is TRBV5-1, the J call TRBJ2-5; D is possibly TRBD2 (6 bases). CDR3 length equals 15 residues. Deletions cut 3 bases from V and 5 bases from J, with 17 bases between. The V gene's germline CDR1 is SGHRS and CDR2 YFSETQ. Supplemented by reference TRBV5-1 and TRBJ2-5, the full variable domain reads KAGVTQTPRYLIKTRGQQVTLSCSPISGHRSVSWYQQTPGQGLQFLFEYFSETQRNKGNFPGRFSGRQFSNSRSEMNVSTLELGDSALYLCASSSAGTSRETQYFGPGTRLLVL.

This clonotype was seen a few times. The CDR3 coding sequence is TGTGCCAGCAGTTTTGCCCCTCGACTAGCGGGAAGGTCGAATGAGCAGTTCTTC. Translated, it gives CASSFAPRLAGRSNEQFF. The V gene is TRBV12-3 or TRBV12-4, the J gene TRBJ2-1; TRBD2 matches at 11 bases. Trimming removed 3 bases from V and 7 bases from J; junction bases left unmatched: 14. CDR3 length equals 18 residues.

The rearrangement joins TRBV29-1 to TRBJ2-7; TRBD2 might be the D (6 bases). This CDR3 has 12 residues. V shed 7 bases and J shed 5 bases, with 15 bases lying between them. Germline V gives CDR1 SQVTM, CDR2 ANQGSEA. CDR3 region: CSAGTALNEQYF. In DNA, the CDR3 is TGCAGCGCAGGGACTGCTCTCAACGAGCAGTACTTC.

This clonotype was seen a few times. The V and J genes are TRBV29-1 and TRBJ1-1; D might be TRBD1 (5 bases). The CDR3 totals 11 residues. V was trimmed by 8 bases and J by 6 bases, leaving 13 bases between them. CDR1 and CDR2 from the germline V gene are SQVTM and ANQGSEA. CDR3 sequence (DNA): TGCAGCACAGGAGGCAGTTCTGAAGCTTTCTTT. Protein product: CSTGGSSEAFF. Supplemented by reference TRBV29-1 and TRBJ1-1, the full variable domain reads SAVISQKPSRDICQRGTSLTIQCQVDSQVTMMFWYRQQPGQSLTLIATANQGSEATYESGFVIDKFPISRPNLTFSTLTVSNMSPEDSSIYLCSTGGSSEAFFGQGTRLTVV.

J is TRBJ2-5 and V is TRBV7-9; TRBD1 aligns across 8 bases. Trimming removed 4 bases from V and 5 bases from J; junction bases left unmatched: 6. The CDR3 totals 14 residues. CDR1 SEHNR and CDR2 FQNEAQ come from the germline V gene (reference sequence). The CDR3 spells CASSSTGGYETQYF. The CDR3 nucleotides read TGTGCCAGCAGCTCTACAGGGGGGTATGAGACCCAGTACTTC.

This chain uses TRBV10-1 with TRBJ2-7; a possible D gene is TRBD1 (7 bases). V lost 3 bases to trimming and J lost 2 bases, with 17 bases between them. Germline CDR1 reads WNHNN; CDR2 reads SYGVQD (reference sequence). CDR3 length: 16 residues. CDR3 region: CASSEPGGTATYEQYF. The CDR3 nucleotides read TGCGCCAGCAGTGAACCTGGGGGGACAGCGACCTACGAGCAGTACTTC.

This clonotype was recorded a few times. The rearrangement links TRBV20-1 to TRBJ2-7; TRBD2 matches 8 bases. The V gene's germline CDR1 is DFQATT and CDR2 SNEGSKA (reference sequence). This CDR3 comprises 14 residues. The ends lost 5 bases at V and 0 bases at J; junction bases unmatched: 6. In DNA, the CDR3 is TGCAGTGCTCCCGAGCGGGGGAGCTCCTACGAGCAGTACTTC. Protein product: CSAPERGSSYEQYF.

The rearrangement joins TRBV3-1 to TRBJ1-1; unclear D gene. The V gene lost 0 bases and the J gene lost 1 base, with 6 bases spanning the gap. CDR1 and CDR2 (germline): LGHDT, YNNKEL (reference sequence). The CDR3 loop spans 14 amino acids. For the CDR3, the DNA is TGTGCCAGCAGCCAAGATATCGCGAACACTGAAGCTTTCTTT. It is translated as CASSQDIANTEAFF.

Notes on this clonotype: One end of the junction does not line up with germline, which may come from a read error. CDR3 DNA: TGTGCCAGCAGTTTAGCGGCCGGGGGCGGAGAGACTCAGTACTTC. Translating it yields CASSLAAGGGETQYF. The J gene is TRBJ2-5, the V gene TRBV12-3 or TRBV12-4; D assignment may be TRBD1 or TRBD2 (6 bases each). The length of the CDR3 is 15 residues.